These 21 T cell receptor beta chains share one sample of origin, sequenced in a study of blood T cell repertoires in COVID-19. The protocol was immunoSEQ multiplex PCR, while the TCRdb copy is restricted to in-frame clones and leaves out a portion. Of about 14,000 clones listed, roughly 90% were seen once; the top ten hold roughly half. The sequenced sample was peripheral blood. These receptor sequences come from an elderly man with acute or convalescent COVID-19.

The chain uses TRBV7-9 and TRBJ2-1; maybe TRBD2 (6 bases). The ends were cut back, 3 bases at V and 9 bases at J, with 18 bases in the middle. The CDR3 has 15 residues. Germline CDR1 reads SEHNR; CDR2 reads FQNEAQ (reference sequence). The CDR3 DNA is TGTGCCAGCAGCTTCCCAACCGCGGAGGGAAGTGAGCAGTTCTTC. Translated: CASSFPTAEGSEQFF.

This chain uses TRBV19 with TRBJ2-3; TRBD1 is a possible D gene (6 bases). With 6 bases removed from V and 5 bases from J, the gap between germline ends came to 15 bases. The CDR3 has 14 residues. CDR1 and CDR2 from the germline V gene are LNHDA and SQIVND (reference sequence). In nucleotides, the CDR3 is TGTGCCAGTAGGACATACCAGGGGCGAGATACGCAGTATTTT. Translating gives CASRTYQGRDTQYF.

The gene calls are TRBV5-1 and TRBJ1-5; D is unresolved. The CDR3 is made up of 14 amino acids. Germline loops: CDR1 SGHRS, CDR2 YFSETQ. Trimming took 4 bases from V and 2 from J, leaving 10 bases between them. CDR3 DNA: TGCGCCAGCAGCCCAGGTGGCGGCAATCAGCCCCAGCATTTT. Its protein is CASSPGGGNQPQHF.

The V and J genes are TRBV6-5 and TRBJ1-1; 7 bases are shared with TRBD1. The trim removed 5 bases at V and 4 bases at J, leaving 10 bases unmatched. Germline V gene sequence: CDR1 MNHEY, CDR2 SVGAGI. The CDR3 is made up of 15 amino acids. CDR3 nucleotide sequence: TGTGCCAGCAGTACGAACAGGGGTTGGGGCACTGAAGCTTTCTTT. Its translation: CASSTNRGWGTEAFF.

The J gene is TRBJ2-7, the V gene TRBV10-3; possibly TRBD1 for D (6 bases). Germline V gene lookup returns CDR1 ENHRY and CDR2 SYGVKD. The CDR3 spans 14 residues. V lost 2 bases to trimming and J lost 5 bases, with 13 bases between them. The CDR3 DNA reads as TGTGCCATCAGTGAGAGGAACAGGGTGAACGAGCAGTACTTC. Its protein product is CAISERNRVNEQYF.

The genes are TRBV7-9 and TRBJ2-2, with TRBD2 matching 13 bases. The J segment lost 4 bases and the V segment lost 3 bases, leaving 5 bases of the junction unmatched. This CDR3 contains 17 residues. From germline, CDR1 is SEHNR and CDR2 FQNEAQ (reference sequence). The CDR3 coding sequence is TGTGCCAGCAGCTTTCAACTAGCGGGAGGGCCCACCGGGGAGCTGTTTTTT. This translates into CASSFQLAGGPTGELFF.

The chain couples TRBV10-3 to TRBJ2-3; 7 bases align to TRBD1. The CDR3 consists of 16 residues. CDR1 ENHRY and CDR2 SYGVKD come from the germline V gene. With 3 bases clipped from V and 1 base from J, the junction kept 7 bases outside the gene matches. CDR3 residues: CAISERGQRGTDTQYF. The CDR3 nucleotides read TGTGCCATCAGTGAAAGGGGGCAGCGAGGCACAGATACGCAGTATTTT.

The chain recombines TRBV19 with TRBJ2-4; 10 nucleotides match TRBD1. CDR1 LNHDA and CDR2 SQIVND come from the germline V gene (reference sequence). The V and J ends lost 6 bases and 0 bases, in that order; junction bases with no gene match: 2. The CDR3 sequence is 15 residues long. The CDR3 sequence: CASRGQGIAKNIQYF. The CDR3 bases are TGTGCCAGTAGGGGACAGGGGATAGCCAAAAACATTCAGTACTTC.

V usage is TRBV14 and J usage is TRBJ1-2; 8 positions match TRBD1. V lost 0 bases and J lost 5; bases outside the gene matches: 8. From germline, CDR1 is SGHDN and CDR2 FVKESK. CDR3 length: 16 residues. For the CDR3, the DNA is TGTGCCAGCAGCCAAGATCTTTTAGGACAGGGATATGGCTACACCTTC. Translated, it gives CASSQDLLGQGYGYTF.

This chain joins TRBV7-3 and TRBJ2-3; TRBD1 is a possible D gene (6 bases). Trimming shortened V by 3 bases and J by 5 bases, and 15 bases separated the two germline ends. Germline V gene sequence: CDR1 SGHTA, CDR2 FQGTGA. The CDR3 is 15 amino acids. The CDR3 sequence is CASSFSGTRGDTQYF. CDR3 sequence (DNA): TGTGCCAGCAGCTTTTCCGGGACACGAGGAGATACGCAGTATTTT.

The chain links TRBV7-2 to TRBJ2-3; 8 bases agree with TRBD2. J was trimmed by 8 bases and V by 5 bases; bases with no gene match: 15. Germline V gives CDR1 SGHTA, CDR2 FQGNSA. CDR3 length: 16 amino acids. CDR3 loop: CASSPARRTSYRTQYF. In DNA, the CDR3 is TGTGCCAGCAGCCCGGCCCGTCGGACTAGCTATCGTACGCAGTATTTT.

This clone was counted a few times. V and J are TRBV4-1 and TRBJ1-6, with 8 bases aligning to TRBD1. Germline V gene data show CDR1 as MGHRA and CDR2 as YSYEKL. V was pared by 2 bases and J by 9 bases, with 6 bases of the junction left unmatched. This CDR3 region has 15 residues. The CDR3 loop is CASSQRTGSFSPLHF. The CDR3 DNA reads as TGCGCCAGCAGCCAAAGGACAGGGAGTTTTTCACCCCTCCACTTT.

This clone was counted once. The chain carries TRBV7-3 and TRBJ2-3, with TRBD2 matching 13 bases. CDR3 length equals 16 residues. Germline CDR1 is SGHTA and CDR2 is FQGTGA. Germline trimming cut 5 bases from V and 2 bases from J; bases unmatched to any gene: 4. The CDR3 region has the DNA TGTGCCAGCAGCCCAGGACTAGCGGGGGCCACAGATACGCAGTATTTT. Its protein is CASSPGLAGATDTQYF.

V and J are TRBV5-1 and TRBJ1-1; possibly TRBD1 for D (5 bases). This CDR3 is built from 14 residues. V shed 1 base and J shed 6 bases, with 13 bases lying between them. Germline loops: CDR1 SGHRS, CDR2 YFSETQ. The CDR3 DNA follows: TGCGCCAGCAGCTTGTCGGTTGGGGCTTCTGAAGCTTTCTTT. Its protein product is CASSLSVGASEAFF.

V and J are TRBV2 and TRBJ2-5, with TRBD1 identical over 11 bases. CDR3 length equals 15 residues. Germline V gene sequence: CDR1 SNHLY, CDR2 FYNNEI. The trim removed 7 bases at V and 3 bases at J, leaving 7 bases unmatched. CDR3: CASNPDRGREETQYF. CDR3 DNA sequence: TGTGCCAGCAACCCGGACAGGGGGCGGGAAGAGACCCAGTACTTC.

The chain is built from TRBV6-5 and TRBJ2-3; 7 bases agree with TRBD1. Germline V lookup: CDR1 MNHEY, CDR2 SVGAGI. CDR3 size: 14 residues. J was trimmed by 0 bases and V by 6 bases; bases with no gene match: 3. The CDR3 DNA reads TGTGCCAGCAGCGGGACAGCTAGCACAGATACGCAGTATTTT. Protein: CASSGTASTDTQYF.

This chain joins TRBV23-1 and TRBJ2-7; 11 bases agree with TRBD1. TRBV23-1 counts as an open reading frame of uncertain function. The CDR3 loop spans 14 amino acids. V trimming: 6 bases; J trimming: 5 bases; junction bases outside the gene matches: 6. CDR3 in amino acids: CASRPGQGDHEQYF. CDR3 bases: TGCGCCAGCAGACCGGGACAGGGGGACCACGAGCAGTACTTC.

The genes are TRBV5-1 and TRBJ1-2, with D possibly being TRBD1 (6 bases). The V gene lost 1 base and the J gene lost 4 bases, with 14 bases spanning the gap. This CDR3 has 15 amino acids. CDR1 is SGHRS and CDR2 is YFSETQ in the germline V gene. The CDR3 loop reads CASSLSATGLYGYTF. In DNA form, the CDR3 reads TGCGCCAGCAGCTTGTCCGCTACAGGGCTCTATGGCTACACCTTC.

The chain is built from TRBV18 and TRBJ1-2; 7 bases agree with TRBD1. The CDR3 runs 14 residues. Per germline, CDR1 KGHSH and CDR2 LQKENI. Trimming removed 3 bases from V and 2 bases from J; junction bases left unmatched: 3. The CDR3: CASSPAGQNYGYTF. In nucleotides, the CDR3 is TGTGCCAGCTCACCCGCGGGACAGAACTATGGCTACACCTTC.

In regard to this clone: This specimen includes other DNA sequences encoding the same CDR3. This chain connects TRBV19 to TRBJ2-2; no clear D. Germline V CDR1 and CDR2: LNHDA, SQIVND (reference sequence). Trimming took off 5 bases at V and 5 bases at J, with 12 bases between the two ends. The CDR3 loop spans 14 amino acids. CDR3 sequence (DNA): TGTGCCAGTAGTCCCCAACAGATAACCGGGGAGCTGTTTTTT. Protein sequence: CASSPQQITGELFF.

The chain combines TRBV10-2 with TRBJ2-1; 9 bases align to TRBD2. Germline-derived CDR1 and CDR2 are WSHSY and SAAADI. V dropped 4 bases and J dropped 7; count of bases not matched to a gene: 8. The length of the CDR3 is 15 residues. The CDR3 DNA follows: TGCGCCAGCAGTGTCCGAATAGCGGGGGAAAATGAGCAGTTCTTC. Translation: CASSVRIAGENEQFF.